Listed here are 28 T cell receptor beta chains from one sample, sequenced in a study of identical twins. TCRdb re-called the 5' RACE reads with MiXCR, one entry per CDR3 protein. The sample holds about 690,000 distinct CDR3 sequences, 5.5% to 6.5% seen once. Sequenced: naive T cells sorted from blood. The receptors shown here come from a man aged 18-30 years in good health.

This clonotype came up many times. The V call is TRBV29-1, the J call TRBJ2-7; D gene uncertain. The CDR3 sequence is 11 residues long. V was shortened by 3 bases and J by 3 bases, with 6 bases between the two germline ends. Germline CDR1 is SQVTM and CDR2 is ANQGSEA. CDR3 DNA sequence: TGCAGCGTTGACGGCGACTACGAGCAGTACGTC. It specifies CSVDGDYEQYV.

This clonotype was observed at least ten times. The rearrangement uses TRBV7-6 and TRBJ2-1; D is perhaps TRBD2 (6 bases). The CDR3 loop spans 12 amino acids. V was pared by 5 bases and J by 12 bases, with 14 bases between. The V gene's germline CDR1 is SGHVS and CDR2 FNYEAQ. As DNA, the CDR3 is TGTGCCAGCAGCCAATGGGACTTCAGGCAGTTCTTC. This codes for CASSQWDFRQFF.

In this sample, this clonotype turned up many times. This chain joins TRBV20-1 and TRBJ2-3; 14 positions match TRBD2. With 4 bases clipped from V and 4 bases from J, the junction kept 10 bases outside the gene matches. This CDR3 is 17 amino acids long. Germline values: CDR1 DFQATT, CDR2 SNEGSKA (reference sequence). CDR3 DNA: TGCAGTGCTACACCCCTACCGGGACTAGCGGGAGCAGATACGCAGTATTTT. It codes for CSATPLPGLAGADTQYF.

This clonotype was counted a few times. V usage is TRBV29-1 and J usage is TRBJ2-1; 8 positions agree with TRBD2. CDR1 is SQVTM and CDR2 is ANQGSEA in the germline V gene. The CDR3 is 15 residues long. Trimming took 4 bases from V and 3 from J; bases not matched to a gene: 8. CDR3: CSVGAGGLHYNEQFF. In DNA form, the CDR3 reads TGCAGCGTTGGGGCGGGAGGATTGCACTACAATGAGCAGTTCTTC.

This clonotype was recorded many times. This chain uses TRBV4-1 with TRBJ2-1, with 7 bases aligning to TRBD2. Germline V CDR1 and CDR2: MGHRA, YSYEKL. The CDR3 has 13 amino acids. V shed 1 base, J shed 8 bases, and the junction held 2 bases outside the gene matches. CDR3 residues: CASSQVGGYEQFF. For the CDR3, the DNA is TGCGCCAGCAGCCAAGTCGGGGGGTATGAGCAGTTCTTC.

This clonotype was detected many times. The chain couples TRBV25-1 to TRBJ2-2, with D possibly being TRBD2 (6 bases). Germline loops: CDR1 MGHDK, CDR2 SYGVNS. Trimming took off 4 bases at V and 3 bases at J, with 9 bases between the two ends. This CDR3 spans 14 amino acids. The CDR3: CASSVGGYTGELFF. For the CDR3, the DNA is TGTGCCAGCAGTGTGGGGGGATACACCGGGGAGCTGTTTTTT.

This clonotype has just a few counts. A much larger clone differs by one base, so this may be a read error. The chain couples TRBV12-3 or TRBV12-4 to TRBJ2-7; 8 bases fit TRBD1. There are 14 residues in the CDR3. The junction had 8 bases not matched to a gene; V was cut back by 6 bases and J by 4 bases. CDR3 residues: CASSRSGTGYEQYF. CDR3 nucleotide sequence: TGTGCCAGCAGCCGGTCCGGGACAGGATACGAGCAGTACTTC.

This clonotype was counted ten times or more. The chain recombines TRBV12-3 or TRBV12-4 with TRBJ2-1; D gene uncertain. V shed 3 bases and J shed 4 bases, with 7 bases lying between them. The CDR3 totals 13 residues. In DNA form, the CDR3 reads TGTGCCAGCAGTTTCGGGCAGTACAATGAGCAGTTCTTC. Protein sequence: CASSFGQYNEQFF.

CDR3 residues: CASSLTSGVSNTQYF. The DNA for the CDR3 is TGTGCCAGCAGTTTGACTAGCGGAGTCTCAAATACGCAGTATTTT. The rearrangement joins TRBV28 to TRBJ2-3; 9 bases are a match to TRBD2. Germline values: CDR1 MDHEN, CDR2 SYDVKM. J was trimmed by 7 bases and V by 3 bases; bases with no gene match: 8. The CDR3 is 15 residues long.

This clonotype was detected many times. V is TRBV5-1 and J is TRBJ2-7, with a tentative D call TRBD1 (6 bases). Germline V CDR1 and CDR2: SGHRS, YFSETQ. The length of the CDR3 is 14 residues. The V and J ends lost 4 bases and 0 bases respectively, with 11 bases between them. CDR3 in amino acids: CASSPGQPSYEQYF. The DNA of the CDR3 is TGCGCCAGCAGCCCCGGACAGCCCTCCTACGAGCAGTACTTC. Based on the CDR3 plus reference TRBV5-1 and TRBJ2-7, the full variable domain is KAGVTQTPRYLIKTRGQQVTLSCSPISGHRSVSWYQQTPGQGLQFLFEYFSETQRNKGNFPGRFSGRQFSNSRSEMNVSTLELGDSALYLCASSPGQPSYEQYFGPGTRLTVT.

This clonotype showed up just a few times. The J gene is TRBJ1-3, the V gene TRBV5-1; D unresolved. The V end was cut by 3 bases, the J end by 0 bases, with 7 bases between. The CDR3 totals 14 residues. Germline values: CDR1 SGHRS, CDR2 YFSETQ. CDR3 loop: CASSSTVSGNTIYF. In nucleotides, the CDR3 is TGCGCCAGCAGCTCTACAGTCTCTGGAAACACCATATATTTT.

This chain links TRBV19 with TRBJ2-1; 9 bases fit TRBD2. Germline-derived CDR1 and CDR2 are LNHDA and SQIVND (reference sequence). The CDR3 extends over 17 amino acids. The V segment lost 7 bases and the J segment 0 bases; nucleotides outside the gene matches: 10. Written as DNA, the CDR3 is TGTGCCAGTACCGGGAGGGCTAGCGGGACCTCCTACAATGAGCAGTTCTTC. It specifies CASTGRASGTSYNEQFF.

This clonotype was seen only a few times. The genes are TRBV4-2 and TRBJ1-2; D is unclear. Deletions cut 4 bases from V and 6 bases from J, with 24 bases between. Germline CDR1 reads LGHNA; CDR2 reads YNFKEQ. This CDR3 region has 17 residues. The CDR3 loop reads CASSPAELRVVKDGYTF. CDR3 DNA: TGTGCCAGCAGCCCGGCGGAATTGAGAGTGGTAAAGGATGGCTACACCTTC.

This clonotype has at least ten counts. CDR3 sequence: CASSLSSRSNEQFF. CDR3 nucleotides: TGTGCCAGCAGTTTGTCCTCCCGATCGAATGAGCAGTTCTTC. The chain uses TRBV12-3 or TRBV12-4 and TRBJ2-1; D is unresolved. The CDR3 is 14 residues long. Trimming cost V 3 bases and J 7 bases, with 13 bases left between them.

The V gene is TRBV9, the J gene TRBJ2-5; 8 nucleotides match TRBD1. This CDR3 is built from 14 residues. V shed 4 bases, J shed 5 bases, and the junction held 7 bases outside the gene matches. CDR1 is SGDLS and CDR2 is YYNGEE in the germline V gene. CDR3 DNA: TGTGCCAGCAGCTCACAGGGGGTAGGGGAGACCCAGTACTTC. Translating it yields CASSSQGVGETQYF. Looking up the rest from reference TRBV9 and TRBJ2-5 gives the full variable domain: DSGVTQTPKHLITATGQRVTLRCSPRSGDLSVYWYQQSLDQGLQFLIQYYNGEERAKGNILERFSAQQFPDLHSELNLSSLELGDSALYFCASSSQGVGETQYFGPGTRLLVL.

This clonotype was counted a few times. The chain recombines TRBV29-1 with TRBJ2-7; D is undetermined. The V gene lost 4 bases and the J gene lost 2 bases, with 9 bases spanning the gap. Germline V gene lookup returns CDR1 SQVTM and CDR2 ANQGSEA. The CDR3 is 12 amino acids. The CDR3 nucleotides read TGCAGCGTTGCTGTGGGCCCCTACGAGCAGTACTTC. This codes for CSVAVGPYEQYF.

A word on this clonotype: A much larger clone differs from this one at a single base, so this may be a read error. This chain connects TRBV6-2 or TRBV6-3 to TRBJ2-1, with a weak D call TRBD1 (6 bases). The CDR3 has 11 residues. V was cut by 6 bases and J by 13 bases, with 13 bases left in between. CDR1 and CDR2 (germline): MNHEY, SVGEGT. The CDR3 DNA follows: TGTGCCAGCAGAAACGGACAGTCCCAGTTCTTC. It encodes CASRNGQSQFF.

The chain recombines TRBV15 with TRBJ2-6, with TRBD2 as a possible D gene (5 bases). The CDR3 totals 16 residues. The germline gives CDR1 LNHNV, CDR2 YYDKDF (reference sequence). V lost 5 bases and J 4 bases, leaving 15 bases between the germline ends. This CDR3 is CATSGGHGSGANVLTF. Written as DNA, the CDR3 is TGTGCCACCAGCGGAGGCCATGGCTCCGGGGCCAACGTCCTGACTTTC.

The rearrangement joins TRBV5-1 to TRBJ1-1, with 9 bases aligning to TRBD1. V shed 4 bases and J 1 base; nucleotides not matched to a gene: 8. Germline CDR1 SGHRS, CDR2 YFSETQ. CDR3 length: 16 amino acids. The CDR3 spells CASSRGQGVGNTEAFF. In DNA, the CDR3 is TGCGCCAGCAGCCGGGGACAGGGCGTGGGGAACACTGAAGCTTTCTTT.

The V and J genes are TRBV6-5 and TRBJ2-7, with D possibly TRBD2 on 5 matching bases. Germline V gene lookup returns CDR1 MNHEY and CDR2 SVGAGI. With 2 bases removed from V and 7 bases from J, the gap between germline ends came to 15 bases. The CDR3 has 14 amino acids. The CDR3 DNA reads TGTGCCAGCAGTTACGAGCGGAAGCGTACGGAGCAGTACTTC. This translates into CASSYERKRTEQYF.

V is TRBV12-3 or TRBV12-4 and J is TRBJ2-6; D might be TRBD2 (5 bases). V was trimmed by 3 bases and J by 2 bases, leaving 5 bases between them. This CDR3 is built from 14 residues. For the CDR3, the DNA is TGTGCCAGCAGTTTCGGGGCTGGGGCCAACGTCCTGACTTTC. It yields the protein CASSFGAGANVLTF.

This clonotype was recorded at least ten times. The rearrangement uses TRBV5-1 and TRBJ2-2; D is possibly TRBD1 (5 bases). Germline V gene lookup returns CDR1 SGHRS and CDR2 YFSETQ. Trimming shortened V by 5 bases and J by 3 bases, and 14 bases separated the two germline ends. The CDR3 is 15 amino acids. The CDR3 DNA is TGCGCCAGCAGTCCCCTTTGGGGCGACACCGGGGAGCTGTTTTTT. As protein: CASSPLWGDTGELFF.

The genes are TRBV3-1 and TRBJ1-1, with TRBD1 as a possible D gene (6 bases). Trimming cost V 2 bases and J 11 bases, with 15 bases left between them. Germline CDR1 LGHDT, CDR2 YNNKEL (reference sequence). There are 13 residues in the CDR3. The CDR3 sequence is CASSQPPGQTAFF. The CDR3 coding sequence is TGTGCCAGCAGCCAACCCCCCGGACAGACGGCTTTCTTT.

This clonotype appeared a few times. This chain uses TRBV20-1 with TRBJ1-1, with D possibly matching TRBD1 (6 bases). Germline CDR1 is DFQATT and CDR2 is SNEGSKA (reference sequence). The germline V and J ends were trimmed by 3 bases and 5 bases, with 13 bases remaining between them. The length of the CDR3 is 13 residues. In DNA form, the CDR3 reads TGCAGTGCTAGGAGAGGGGGGATGACTGAAGCTTTCTTT. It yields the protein CSARRGGMTEAFF.

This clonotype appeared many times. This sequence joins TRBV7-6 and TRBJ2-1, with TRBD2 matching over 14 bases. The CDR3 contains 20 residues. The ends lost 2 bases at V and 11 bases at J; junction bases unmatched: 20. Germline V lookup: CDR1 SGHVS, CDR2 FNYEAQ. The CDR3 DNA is TGTGCCAGCAGCTTACCCGGGACTAGCGGGAGAAGCCCGATTAGACACCAGCAGTTCTTC. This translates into CASSLPGTSGRSPIRHQQFF.

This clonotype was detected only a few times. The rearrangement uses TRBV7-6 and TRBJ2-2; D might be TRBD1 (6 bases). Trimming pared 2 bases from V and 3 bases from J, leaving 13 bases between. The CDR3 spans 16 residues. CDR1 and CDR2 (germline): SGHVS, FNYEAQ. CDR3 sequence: CASSLYGPGDTGELFF. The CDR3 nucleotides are TGTGCCAGCAGCTTATACGGCCCAGGGGACACCGGGGAGCTGTTTTTT.

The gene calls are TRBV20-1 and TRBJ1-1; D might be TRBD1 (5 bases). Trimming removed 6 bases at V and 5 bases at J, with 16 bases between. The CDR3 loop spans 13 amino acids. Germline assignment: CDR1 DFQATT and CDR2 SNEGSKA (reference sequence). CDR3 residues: CSAPRGVRTEAFF. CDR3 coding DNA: TGCAGTGCCCCCCGGGGGGTTAGAACTGAAGCTTTCTTT.

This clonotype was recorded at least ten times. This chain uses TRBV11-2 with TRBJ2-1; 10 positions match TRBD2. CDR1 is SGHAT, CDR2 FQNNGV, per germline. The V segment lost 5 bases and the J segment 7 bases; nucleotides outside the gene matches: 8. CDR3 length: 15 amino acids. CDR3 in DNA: TGTGCCAGCAGCCTAACGGGACTAGCGAGTAATGAGCAGTTCTTC. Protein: CASSLTGLASNEQFF.